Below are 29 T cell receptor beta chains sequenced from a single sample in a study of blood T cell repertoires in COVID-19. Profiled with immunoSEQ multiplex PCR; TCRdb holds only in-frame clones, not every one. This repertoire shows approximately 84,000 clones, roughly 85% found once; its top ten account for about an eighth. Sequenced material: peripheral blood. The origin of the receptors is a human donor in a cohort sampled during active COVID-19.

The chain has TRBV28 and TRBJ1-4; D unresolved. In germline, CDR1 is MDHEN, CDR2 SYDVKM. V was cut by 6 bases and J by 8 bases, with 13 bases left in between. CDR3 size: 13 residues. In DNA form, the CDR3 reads TGTGCCAGCAGCCAACCTCAGGTGGAAAAACTGTTTTTT. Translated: CASSQPQVEKLFF.

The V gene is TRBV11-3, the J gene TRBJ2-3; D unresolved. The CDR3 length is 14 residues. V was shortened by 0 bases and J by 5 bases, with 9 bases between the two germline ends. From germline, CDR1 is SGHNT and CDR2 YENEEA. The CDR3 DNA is TGTGCCAGCAGCTTAGATATTGTACAAGATACGCAGTATTTT. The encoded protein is CASSLDIVQDTQYF.

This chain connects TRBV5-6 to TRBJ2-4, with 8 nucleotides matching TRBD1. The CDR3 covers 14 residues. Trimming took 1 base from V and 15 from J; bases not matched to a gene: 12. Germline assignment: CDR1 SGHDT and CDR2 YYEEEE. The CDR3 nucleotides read TGTGCCAGCAGCTTGCCTACGTCGACAGGGGTCCTGTACTTC. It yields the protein CASSLPTSTGVLYF.

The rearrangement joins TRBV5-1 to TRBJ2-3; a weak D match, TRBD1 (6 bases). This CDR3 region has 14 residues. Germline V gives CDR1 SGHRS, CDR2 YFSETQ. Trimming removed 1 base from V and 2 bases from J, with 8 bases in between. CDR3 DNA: TGCGCCAGCAGCTTGACAGGGATCACAGATACGCAGTATTTT. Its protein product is CASSLTGITDTQYF.

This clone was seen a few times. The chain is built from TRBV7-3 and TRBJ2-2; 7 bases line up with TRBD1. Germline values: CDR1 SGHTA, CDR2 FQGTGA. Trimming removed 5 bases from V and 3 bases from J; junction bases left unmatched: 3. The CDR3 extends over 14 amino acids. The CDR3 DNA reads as TGTGCCAGCAGCCTCGACAGGGACACCGGGGAGCTGTTTTTT. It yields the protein CASSLDRDTGELFF.

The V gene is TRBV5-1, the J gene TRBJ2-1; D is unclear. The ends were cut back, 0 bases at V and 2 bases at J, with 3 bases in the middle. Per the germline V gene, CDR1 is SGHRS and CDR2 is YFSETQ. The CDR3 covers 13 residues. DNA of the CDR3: TGCGCCAGCAGCTTGGGAGCCTACAATGAGCAGTTCTTC. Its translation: CASSLGAYNEQFF.

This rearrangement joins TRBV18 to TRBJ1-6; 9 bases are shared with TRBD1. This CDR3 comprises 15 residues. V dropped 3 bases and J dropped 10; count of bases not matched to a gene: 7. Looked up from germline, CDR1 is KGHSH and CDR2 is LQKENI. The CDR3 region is CASSPPGQGRSPLHF. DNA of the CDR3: TGTGCCAGCTCACCTCCGGGACAGGGCCGGTCACCCCTCCACTTT. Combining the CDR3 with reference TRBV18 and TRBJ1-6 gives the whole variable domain NAGVMQNPRHLVRRRGQEARLRCSPMKGHSHVYWYRQLPEEGLKFMVYLQKENIIDESGMPKERFSAEFPKEGPSILRIQQVVRGDSAAYFCASSPPGQGRSPLHFGNGTRLTVT.

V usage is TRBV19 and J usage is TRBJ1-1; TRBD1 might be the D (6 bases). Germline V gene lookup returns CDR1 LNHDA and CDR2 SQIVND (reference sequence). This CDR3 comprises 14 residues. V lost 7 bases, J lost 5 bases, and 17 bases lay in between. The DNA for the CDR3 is TGTGCCAGTACCACAGGGTTGTCGGGGACTGAAGCTTTCTTT. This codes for CASTTGLSGTEAFF.

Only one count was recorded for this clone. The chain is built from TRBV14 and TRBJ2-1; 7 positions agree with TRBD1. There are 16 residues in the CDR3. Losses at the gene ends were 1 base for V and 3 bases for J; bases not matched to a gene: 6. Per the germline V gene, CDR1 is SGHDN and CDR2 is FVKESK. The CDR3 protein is CASSQAGGIYYNEQFF. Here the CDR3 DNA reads TGTGCCAGCAGCCAAGCAGGGGGTATTTACTACAATGAGCAGTTCTTC.

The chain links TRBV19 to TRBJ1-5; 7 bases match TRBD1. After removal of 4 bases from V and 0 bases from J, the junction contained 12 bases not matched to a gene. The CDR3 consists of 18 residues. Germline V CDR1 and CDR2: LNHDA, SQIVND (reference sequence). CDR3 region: CASSTGFPTGSSNQPQHF. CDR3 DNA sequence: TGTGCCAGTAGTACGGGTTTCCCGACAGGGAGTAGCAATCAGCCCCAGCATTTT.

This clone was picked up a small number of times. The CDR3 spells CASSLTATGELFF. As DNA, the CDR3 is TGTGCCAGCAGCTTGACAGCCACCGGGGAGCTGTTTTTT. V and J are TRBV5-4 and TRBJ2-2; no clear D. Germline V CDR1 and CDR2: SGHNT, YYREEE (reference sequence). The V end was cut by 1 base, the J end by 4 bases, with 5 bases between. The CDR3 consists of 13 residues.

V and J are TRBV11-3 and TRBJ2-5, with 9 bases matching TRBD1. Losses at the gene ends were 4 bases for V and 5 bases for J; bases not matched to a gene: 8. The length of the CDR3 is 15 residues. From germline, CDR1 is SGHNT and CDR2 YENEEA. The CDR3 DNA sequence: TGTGCCAGCAGCTCCCCAACAGGGGGCGACGAGACCCAGTACTTC. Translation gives CASSSPTGGDETQYF.

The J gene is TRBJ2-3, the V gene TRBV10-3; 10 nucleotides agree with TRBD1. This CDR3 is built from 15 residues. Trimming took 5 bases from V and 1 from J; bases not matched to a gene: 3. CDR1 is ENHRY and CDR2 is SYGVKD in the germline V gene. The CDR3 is CAISSGTGGTDTQYF. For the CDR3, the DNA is TGTGCCATCAGTTCCGGGACAGGGGGCACAGATACGCAGTATTTT.

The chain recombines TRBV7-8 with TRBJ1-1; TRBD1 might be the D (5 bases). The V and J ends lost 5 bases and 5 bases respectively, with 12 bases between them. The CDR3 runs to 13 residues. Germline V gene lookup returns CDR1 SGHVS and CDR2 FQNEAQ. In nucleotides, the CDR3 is TGTGCCAGCAGCCGGGGGGGGGAAACTGAAGCTTTCTTT. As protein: CASSRGGETEAFF.

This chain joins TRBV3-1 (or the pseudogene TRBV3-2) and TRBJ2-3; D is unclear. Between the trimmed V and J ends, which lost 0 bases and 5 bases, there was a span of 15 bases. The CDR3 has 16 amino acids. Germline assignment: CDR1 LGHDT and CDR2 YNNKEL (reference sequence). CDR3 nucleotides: TGTGCCAGCAGCCAAGAATCGTCAGCGACTGGAGATACGCAGTATTTT. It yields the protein CASSQESSATGDTQYF.

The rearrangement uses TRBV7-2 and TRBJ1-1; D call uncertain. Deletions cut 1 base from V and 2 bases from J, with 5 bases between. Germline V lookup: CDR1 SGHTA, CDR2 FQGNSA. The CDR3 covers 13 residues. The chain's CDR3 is CASSLVYNTEAFF. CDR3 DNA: TGTGCCAGCAGCTTAGTATATAACACTGAAGCTTTCTTT. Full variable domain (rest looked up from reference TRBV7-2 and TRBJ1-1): GAGVSQSPSNKVTEKGKDVELRCDPISGHTALYWYRQSLGQGLEFLIYFQGNSAPDKSGLPSDRFSAERTGGSVSTLTIQRTQQEDSAVYLCASSLVYNTEAFFGQGTRLTVV.

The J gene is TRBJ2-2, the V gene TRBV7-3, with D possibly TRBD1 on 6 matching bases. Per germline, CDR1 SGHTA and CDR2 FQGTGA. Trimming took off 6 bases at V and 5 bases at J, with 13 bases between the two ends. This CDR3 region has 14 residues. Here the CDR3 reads CASRVGQGTGELFF. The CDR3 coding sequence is TGTGCCAGCAGGGTGGGGCAGGGGACCGGGGAGCTGTTTTTT.

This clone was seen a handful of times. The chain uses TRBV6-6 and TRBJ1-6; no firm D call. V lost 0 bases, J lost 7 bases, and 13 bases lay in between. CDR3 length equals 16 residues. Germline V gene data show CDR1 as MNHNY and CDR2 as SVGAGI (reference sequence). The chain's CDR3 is CASSYSNPGLNSPLHF. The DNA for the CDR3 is TGTGCCAGCAGTTACTCGAACCCGGGTTTAAATTCACCCCTCCACTTT.

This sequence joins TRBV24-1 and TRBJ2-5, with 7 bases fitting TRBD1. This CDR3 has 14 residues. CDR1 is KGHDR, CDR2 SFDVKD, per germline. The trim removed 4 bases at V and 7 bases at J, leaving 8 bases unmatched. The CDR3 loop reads CATSDPGQPGTQYF. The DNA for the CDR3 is TGTGCCACCAGTGACCCGGGACAGCCAGGGACCCAGTACTTC.

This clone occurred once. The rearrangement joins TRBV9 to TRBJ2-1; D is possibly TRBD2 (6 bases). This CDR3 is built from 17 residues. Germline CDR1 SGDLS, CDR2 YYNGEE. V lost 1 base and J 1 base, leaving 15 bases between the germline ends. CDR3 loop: CASSVPRGGVSYNEQFF. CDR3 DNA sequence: TGTGCCAGCAGCGTACCTCGAGGAGGGGTTTCCTACAATGAGCAGTTCTTC.

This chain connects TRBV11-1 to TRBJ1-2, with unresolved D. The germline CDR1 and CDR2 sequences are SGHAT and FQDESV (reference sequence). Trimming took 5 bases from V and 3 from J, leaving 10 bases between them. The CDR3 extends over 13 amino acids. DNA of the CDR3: TGTGCCAGCAGCCCGAGCACGTACTATGGCTACACCTTC. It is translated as CASSPSTYYGYTF.

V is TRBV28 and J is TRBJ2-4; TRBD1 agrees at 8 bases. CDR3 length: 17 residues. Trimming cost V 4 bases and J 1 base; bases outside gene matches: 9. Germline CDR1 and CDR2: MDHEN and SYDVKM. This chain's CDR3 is CASSSPGGEAAKNIQYF. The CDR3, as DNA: TGTGCCAGCAGTTCCCCAGGGGGCGAAGCTGCCAAAAACATTCAGTACTTC.

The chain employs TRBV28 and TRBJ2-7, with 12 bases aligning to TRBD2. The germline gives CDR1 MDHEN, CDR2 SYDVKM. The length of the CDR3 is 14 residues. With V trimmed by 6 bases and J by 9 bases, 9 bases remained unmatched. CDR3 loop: CASRPHETSGRQYF. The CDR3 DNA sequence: TGTGCCAGCAGACCTCACGAGACTAGCGGGAGGCAGTACTTC.

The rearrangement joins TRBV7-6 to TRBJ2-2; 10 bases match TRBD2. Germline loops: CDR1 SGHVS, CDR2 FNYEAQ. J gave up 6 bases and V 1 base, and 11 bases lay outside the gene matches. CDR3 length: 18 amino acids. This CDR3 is CASSLDSSGGFPAGELFF. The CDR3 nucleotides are TGTGCCAGCAGCTTAGATTCTAGCGGGGGTTTTCCGGCCGGGGAGCTGTTTTTT.

The CDR3 sequence is CASSPRGQGGNTEAFF. CDR3 DNA sequence: TGTGCCAGCTCACCACGGGGACAGGGGGGTAACACTGAAGCTTTCTTT. The chain employs TRBV18 and TRBJ1-1; 11 bases align to TRBD1. The length of the CDR3 is 16 residues. Germline-derived CDR1 and CDR2 are KGHSH and LQKENI. The V gene end was trimmed by 1 base and the J gene end by 2 bases; junction bases not matched to a gene: 3. The full variable domain, rest sourced from reference TRBV18 and TRBJ1-1, is NAGVMQNPRHLVRRRGQEARLRCSPMKGHSHVYWYRQLPEEGLKFMVYLQKENIIDESGMPKERFSAEFPKEGPSILRIQQVVRGDSAAYFCASSPRGQGGNTEAFFGQGTRLTVV.

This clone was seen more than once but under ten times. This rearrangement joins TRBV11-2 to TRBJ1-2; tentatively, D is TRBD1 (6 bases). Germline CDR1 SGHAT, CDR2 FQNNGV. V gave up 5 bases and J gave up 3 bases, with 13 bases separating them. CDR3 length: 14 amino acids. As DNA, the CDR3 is TGTGCCAGCAGCCCACGGAGACAGGACTATGGCTACACCTTC. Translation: CASSPRRQDYGYTF.

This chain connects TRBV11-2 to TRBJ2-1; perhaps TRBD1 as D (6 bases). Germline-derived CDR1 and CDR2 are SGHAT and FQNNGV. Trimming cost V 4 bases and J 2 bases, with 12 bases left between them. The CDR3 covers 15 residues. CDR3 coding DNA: TGTGCCAGCAGCTCCTTTGGGGGCGCCTACAATGAGCAGTTCTTC. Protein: CASSSFGGAYNEQFF.

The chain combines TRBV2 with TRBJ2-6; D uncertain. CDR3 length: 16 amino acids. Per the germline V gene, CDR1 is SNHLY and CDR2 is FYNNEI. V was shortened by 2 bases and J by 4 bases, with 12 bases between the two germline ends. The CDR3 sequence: CASSELGARGANVLTF. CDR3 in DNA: TGTGCCAGCAGTGAATTAGGAGCTAGAGGGGCCAACGTCCTGACTTTC.

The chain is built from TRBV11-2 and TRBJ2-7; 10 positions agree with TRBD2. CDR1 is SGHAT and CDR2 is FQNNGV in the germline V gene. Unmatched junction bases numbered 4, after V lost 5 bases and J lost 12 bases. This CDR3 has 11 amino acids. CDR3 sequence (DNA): TGTGCCAGCAGCCTCCTAGCGGGAGCGTACTTC. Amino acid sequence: CASSLLAGAYF.